Listed here are 24 T cell receptor beta chains from one sample, sequenced in a study of siplizumab effects on memory and regulatory T cells. This table comes from immunoSEQ multiplex PCR, and its TCRdb copy is limited to in-frame clones, with some not included. The sample includes some 100,000 clones, 94% seen only once; the top ten take roughly 0.6%. What was sequenced was Tregs sorted from blood. These receptors were collected from a human donor in good health.

The chain employs TRBV27 and TRBJ2-2, with 10 bases that match TRBD1. There are 18 residues in the CDR3. The germline gives CDR1 MNHEY, CDR2 SMNVEV (reference sequence). J gave up 7 bases and V 3 bases, and 14 bases lay outside the gene matches. The CDR3 DNA follows: TGTGCCAGCAGTTTTTTAACCCGGGACAGGGGTAGGCACGGGGAGCTGTTTTTT. Amino acids: CASSFLTRDRGRHGELFF.

V is TRBV5-1 and J is TRBJ2-7; 13 bases match TRBD2. Germline V gene lookup returns CDR1 SGHRS and CDR2 YFSETQ. V lost 6 bases, J lost 7 bases, and 7 bases stayed unmatched. This CDR3 is built from 14 residues. The CDR3 is CASKGTSGTTEQYF. The CDR3 coding sequence is TGCGCCAGCAAGGGGACTAGCGGGACGACGGAGCAGTACTTC.

V usage is TRBV29-1 and J usage is TRBJ1-1, with 10 bases aligning to TRBD1. CDR3 length: 15 residues. J lost 0 bases, V lost 6 bases, and 7 bases had no gene match. CDR1 is SQVTM, CDR2 ANQGSEA, per germline. Here the CDR3 DNA reads TGCAGCGTCCCCAAGGGACAGGGGATGAACACTGAAGCTTTCTTT. Encoded protein: CSVPKGQGMNTEAFF.

The chain links TRBV13 to TRBJ2-1, with D possibly being TRBD1 (6 bases). Germline CDR1 reads PRHDT; CDR2 reads FYEKMQ (reference sequence). The CDR3 has 19 residues. Trimming took off 3 bases at V and 5 bases at J, with 26 bases between the two ends. As DNA, the CDR3 is TGTGCCAGCAGCTTCCGGCTTTCAGGGGCTTTTCCCTTAAACAATGAGCAGTTCTTC. This encodes CASSFRLSGAFPLNNEQFF.

The V call is TRBV28, the J call TRBJ1-2, with D hard to call. V shed 6 bases and J shed 6 bases, with 14 bases lying between them. Germline V CDR1 and CDR2: MDHEN, SYDVKM. The CDR3 covers 13 residues. The CDR3: CASREDRLHGYTF. The CDR3 bases are TGTGCCAGCAGAGAGGACCGGCTACATGGCTACACCTTC.

The count of this clone is one. The chain couples TRBV10-3 to TRBJ2-1, with 9 positions matching TRBD2. This CDR3 has 12 residues. The germline V gene has CDR1 ENHRY and CDR2 SYGVKD. J was trimmed by 9 bases and V by 5 bases; bases with no gene match: 2. The CDR3 reads CAISTSGFEQFF. In DNA, the CDR3 is TGTGCCATCAGTACTAGCGGGTTTGAGCAGTTCTTC.

The gene calls are TRBV7-9 and TRBJ2-6, with 8 bases that match TRBD1. Germline V gene sequence: CDR1 SEHNR, CDR2 FQNEAQ (reference sequence). J gave up 0 bases and V 1 base, and 8 bases lay outside the gene matches. This CDR3 region has 19 residues. The DNA of the CDR3 is TGTGCCAGCAGCTTAGATGGGTGGGACAGGAACTCTGGGGCCAACGTCCTGACTTTC. Translation gives CASSLDGWDRNSGANVLTF.

V gene TRBV7-9 combines with J gene TRBJ2-5; D may be TRBD1 (5 bases). Trimming stripped 0 bases from V and 3 bases from J, with 17 bases between. The CDR3 is made up of 17 amino acids. Per germline, CDR1 SEHNR and CDR2 FQNEAQ (reference sequence). CDR3 DNA sequence: TGTGCCAGCAGCTTAGCGCGGCAGGGCTTGGGCGAAGAGACCCAGTACTTC. Its translation: CASSLARQGLGEETQYF.

The chain carries TRBV7-9 and TRBJ2-7; TRBD2 aligns across 9 bases. With 3 bases clipped from V and 2 bases from J, the junction kept 5 bases outside the gene matches. CDR3 size: 15 residues. Germline V lookup: CDR1 SEHNR, CDR2 FQNEAQ (reference sequence). DNA for the CDR3: TGTGCCAGCAGCTTGGGCGGGAGGGTCACCTACGAGCAGTACTTC. It translates to CASSLGGRVTYEQYF.

This chain connects TRBV29-1 to TRBJ1-1; D perhaps matches TRBD1 (5 bases). V gave up 4 bases and J gave up 2 bases, with 11 bases separating them. The germline V gene encodes CDR1 SQVTM and CDR2 ANQGSEA. The CDR3 runs to 13 residues. DNA of the CDR3: TGCAGCGTTGCACGGGACCATAACACTGAAGCTTTCTTT. This sequence encodes CSVARDHNTEAFF. Full variable domain (missing parts from reference TRBV29-1 and TRBJ1-1): SAVISQKPSRDICQRGTSLTIQCQVDSQVTMMFWYRQQPGQSLTLIATANQGSEATYESGFVIDKFPISRPNLTFSTLTVSNMSPEDSSIYLCSVARDHNTEAFFGQGTRLTVV.

The V call is TRBV28, the J call TRBJ2-5; TRBD2 might be the D (5 bases). Germline V CDR1 and CDR2: MDHEN, SYDVKM. The CDR3 has 17 residues. V shed 5 bases and J shed 4 bases, with 23 bases lying between them. CDR3 region: CASSPVGSAPTRETQYF. As DNA, the CDR3 is TGTGCCAGCAGTCCCGTTGGTAGCGCCCCTACCCGAGAGACCCAGTACTTC.

The chain joins TRBV7-3 to TRBJ2-2, with D unresolved. This CDR3 has 14 residues. CDR1 and CDR2 from the germline V gene are SGHTA and FQGTGA. Trimming stripped 2 bases from V and 6 bases from J, with 10 bases between. As DNA, the CDR3 is TGTGCCAGCAGCTTAGATCTCCGGGCCGGGGAGCTGTTTTTT. Its translation: CASSLDLRAGELFF.

The J gene is TRBJ2-3, the V gene TRBV29-1; 10 nucleotides line up with TRBD2. Looked up from germline, CDR1 is SQVTM and CDR2 is ANQGSEA. With V trimmed by 7 bases and J by 3 bases, 13 bases remained unmatched. The CDR3 loop spans 16 amino acids. CDR3 nucleotide sequence: TGCAGCGGAAGAGCGGGAGGGCTCTTACGGACAGATACGCAGTATTTT. Translation: CSGRAGGLLRTDTQYF.

The chain joins TRBV19 to TRBJ1-3; 7 positions match TRBD1. After removal of 5 bases from V and 1 base from J, the junction contained 8 bases not matched to a gene. This CDR3 spans 16 amino acids. Germline V gene sequence: CDR1 LNHDA, CDR2 SQIVND (reference sequence). CDR3 residues: CASSASGGASGNTIYF. The CDR3 DNA reads as TGTGCCAGTAGTGCGTCAGGGGGAGCATCTGGAAACACCATATATTTT.

The chain has TRBV30 and TRBJ1-6; 7 nucleotides agree with TRBD1. This CDR3 has 14 residues. CDR1 and CDR2 (germline): GTSNPN, SVGIG (reference sequence). The V and J ends lost 0 bases and 5 bases, in that order; junction bases with no gene match: 1. CDR3 loop: CAWSVTGDNSPLHF. CDR3 DNA: TGTGCCTGGAGTGTTACAGGGGATAATTCACCCCTCCACTTT.

This clone was seen once. The CDR3 region is CASSLAWNTDTQYF. The DNA of the CDR3 is TGTGCCAGCAGCCTCGCGTGGAACACAGATACGCAGTATTTT. The chain employs TRBV7-2 and TRBJ2-3; D gene ambiguous. Trimming cost V 5 bases and J 2 bases, with 11 bases left between them. Germline V gene sequence: CDR1 SGHTA, CDR2 FQGNSA. The CDR3 consists of 14 residues.

The chain combines TRBV7-6 with TRBJ1-1; perhaps TRBD1 as D (6 bases). CDR3 length: 17 residues. V lost 2 bases, J lost 4 bases, and 20 bases lay in between. Germline CDR1 SGHVS, CDR2 FNYEAQ. CDR3 in amino acids: CASSLSLGRGQVTEAFF. For the CDR3, the DNA is TGTGCCAGCAGCTTATCCCTCGGCAGGGGCCAAGTCACTGAAGCTTTCTTT.

This clone appeared a single time. The chain combines TRBV5-4 with TRBJ2-5, with 8 nucleotides matching TRBD2. The CDR3 is 15 amino acids. The V gene end was trimmed by 4 bases and the J gene end by 4 bases; junction bases not matched to a gene: 9. Germline CDR1 is SGHNT and CDR2 is YYREEE (reference sequence). The CDR3 DNA reads TGTGCCAGCAGCGTACCGGGACTAGGGATAGAGACCCAGTACTTC. This sequence encodes CASSVPGLGIETQYF.

The genes are TRBV5-1 and TRBJ2-5; no clear D gene. The CDR3 is 13 amino acids. The V and J ends lost 1 base and 5 bases respectively, with 9 bases between them. The germline CDR1 and CDR2 sequences are SGHRS and YFSETQ. The CDR3 loop is CASSLSYRETQYF. The CDR3 DNA sequence: TGCGCCAGCAGCTTGTCGTATAGGGAGACCCAGTACTTC.

The J gene is TRBJ1-2, the V gene TRBV7-2; tentative D call: TRBD1 (5 bases). Deletions cut 1 base from V and 9 bases from J, with 9 bases between. Germline loops: CDR1 SGHTA, CDR2 FQGNSA. The CDR3 consists of 12 residues. The chain's CDR3 is CASSLVRGSYTF. The CDR3, as DNA: TGTGCCAGCAGCTTAGTCCGGGGGAGCTACACCTTC.

The chain carries TRBV11-3 and TRBJ2-1; TRBD2 matches 11 bases. Trimming removed 0 bases from V and 4 bases from J; junction bases left unmatched: 2. The germline V gene has CDR1 SGHNT and CDR2 YENEEA. This CDR3 has 16 residues. CDR3 loop: CASSLDGTSGYNEQFF. In DNA, the CDR3 is TGTGCCAGCAGCTTAGACGGGACTAGCGGATACAATGAGCAGTTCTTC.

This chain links TRBV2 with TRBJ2-7; a weak D match, TRBD1 (5 bases). Germline V gene data show CDR1 as SNHLY and CDR2 as FYNNEI. V was pared by 5 bases and J by 5 bases, with 25 bases between. The CDR3 covers 17 residues. Here the CDR3 reads CASSPFSPGSASNEQYF. CDR3 in DNA: TGTGCCAGCAGTCCATTTAGCCCAGGGTCTGCCTCGAACGAGCAGTACTTC. The full variable domain, in which reference TRBV2 and TRBJ2-7 provide the parts outside the CDR3, is EPEVTQTPSHQVTQMGQEVILRCVPISNHLYFYWYRQILGQKVEFLVSFYNNEISEKSEIFDDQFSVERPDGSNFTLKIRSTKLEDSAMYFCASSPFSPGSASNEQYFGPGTRLTVT.

This clone occurred a few times. This chain links TRBV30 with TRBJ1-1; weak D call: TRBD1 (5 bases). This CDR3 has 14 residues. Germline V CDR1 and CDR2: GTSNPN, SVGIG (reference sequence). V was shortened by 0 bases and J by 13 bases, with 21 bases between the two germline ends. The CDR3: CAWSVYLLGGDGFF. The DNA of the CDR3 is TGTGCCTGGAGTGTCTATCTCCTCGGAGGGGATGGTTTCTTT.

This chain joins TRBV15 and TRBJ1-1; D remains unclear. The CDR3 runs 14 residues. Trimming removed 0 bases at V and 7 bases at J, with 12 bases between. Germline CDR1 is LNHNV and CDR2 is YYDKDF (reference sequence). CDR3 bases: TGTGCCACCAGCAGAGATCTGGGGTACGTTGAAGCTTTCTTT. Protein sequence: CATSRDLGYVEAFF.